This entry features one T cell receptor (beta chain) sequence. Other DNA sequences in this specimen translate into the identical CDR3. The authors' processing: Amplification from reference gene primers served as the basis for estimated nucleated cell counts. Using immunoSEQ multiplex PCR, the repertoire was profiled, and TCRdb retains in-frame clones only, with some absent. V and J calls and clone size are copied from that table; D and trimming were computed from the DNA. Among 200,000 to 250,000 clones, around 84% were seen once, and the ten largest hold about 7%. Germline trimming cut 4 bases from V and 3 bases from J; bases unmatched to any gene: 3. Per germline, CDR1 KGHDR and CDR2 SFDVKD. CDR3 size: 16 residues. The sample comes from a study of blood T cell repertoires in COVID-19. Assignments of participants to cohorts depended upon their own reported clinical history.

This chain joins TRBV24-1 and TRBJ2-2, with 11 bases identical to TRBD1. Sequencing used PBMCs or T cells enriched from blood (not recorded which). The clonotype was recovered from a woman aged 35 to 49 with acute COVID-19. The CDR3 sequence: CATSDPGQGDTGELFF. Written as DNA, the CDR3 is TGTGCCACCAGTGACCCGGGACAGGGGGACACCGGGGAGCTGTTTTTT.